This is a list of T cell receptor beta chains from one sample in a study of somatic mutations in cytotoxic T cells in rheumatoid arthritis. Data came from immunoSEQ multiplex PCR; TCRdb stores just in-frame clones and leaves some out. The sample shows around 15,000 clones, roughly 82% of them seen only once. The specimen was CD8+ T cells sorted from blood. These receptors were obtained from a woman in her fifties or sixties with rheumatoid arthritis. Each CDR3 is given with its conserved first and last residue. A D gene is named only where the DNA matches it firmly. The size entry is marked missing in some rows and otherwise reads once, few, many or a size class.

clone_size	d_call	v_call	j_call	cdr3_aa	cdr3_nt
.	.	TRBV6-5	TRBJ2-3	CASSYSARADTQYF	TGTGCCAGCAGTTACTCGGCAAGGGCAGATACGCAGTATTTT
.	TRBD1	TRBV30	TRBJ1-3	CAWSAQQGAVGNTIYF	TGTGCCTGGAGTGCTCAACAGGGGGCGGTTGGAAACACCATATATTTT
.	.	TRBV11-3	TRBJ2-1	CASSIDSGSYNEQFF	TGTGCCAGCAGCATCGATAGCGGATCCTACAATGAGCAGTTCTTC
.	.	TRBV4-3	TRBJ2-1	CASSQDRGTYNEQFF	TGCGCCAGCAGCCAAGATCGGGGGACCTACAATGAGCAGTTCTTC
.	TRBD2	TRBV9	TRBJ2-7	CASSPPGGAGHEQYF	TGTGCCAGCAGCCCCCCGGGAGGGGCAGGGCACGAGCAGTACTTC
.	.	TRBV10-3	TRBJ1-1	CAISERSGDSEAFF	TGTGCCATCAGTGAGAGGTCAGGGGACTCTGAAGCTTTCTTT
.	TRBD1	TRBV4-3	TRBJ1-4	CASSQSQGAEKLFF	TGCGCCAGCAGCCAAAGCCAGGGGGCTGAAAAACTGTTTTTT
.	.	TRBV5-6	TRBJ1-3	CASSLPRSGNTIYF	TGTGCCAGCAGCTTGCCCAGGTCTGGAAACACCATATATTTT
.	.	TRBV2	TRBJ2-1	CAAESESSYNEQFF	TGTGCCGCAGAATCGGAGAGCTCCTACAATGAGCAGTTCTTC
.	TRBD2	TRBV12-5	TRBJ2-3	CASGPATNSGGRTDTQYF	TGTGCTAGTGGGCCCGCCACGAATAGCGGGGGGCGCACAGATACGCAGTATTTT
.	.	TRBV7-9	TRBJ2-5	CASSPRDSQETQYF	TGTGCCAGCAGCCCCCGGGACTCCCAAGAGACCCAGTACTTC
.	.	TRBV6-1	TRBJ2-1	CASSVTVYFEQFF	TGTGCCAGCAGTGTGACGGTTTATTTTGAGCAGTTCTTC
.	.	TRBV4-3	TRBJ2-5	CASSQEGGGRETQYF	TGCGCCAGCAGCCAAGAAGGGGGAGGGAGAGAGACCCAGTACTTC
.	.	TRBV5-1	TRBJ2-5	CASSSRHEETQYF	TGCGCCAGCAGCTCCCGACATGAAGAGACCCAGTACTTC
.	.	TRBV9	TRBJ2-5	CASSSGETQYF	TGTGCCAGCAGCTCCGGTGAGACCCAGTACTTC
.	TRBD1	TRBV27	TRBJ2-3	CASSPGTDVTDTQYF	TGTGCCAGCAGTCCGGGGACAGATGTCACAGATACGCAGTATTTT
.	.	TRBV9	TRBJ1-6	CASSPGGGPYNSPLHF	TGTGCCAGCAGCCCTGGGGGTGGGCCATATAATTCACCCCTCCACTTT
.	TRBD1	TRBV18	TRBJ2-2	CASSSGTGNIGELFF	TGTGCCAGCTCATCCGGGACAGGGAACATCGGGGAGCTGTTTTTT
.	.	TRBV14	TRBJ1-4	CASSPGTLATNEKLFF	TGTGCCAGCAGCCCCGGGACCCTTGCAACTAATGAAAAACTGTTTTTT
once	TRBD2	TRBV9	TRBJ2-2	CASSAAGLAGVGELFF	TGTGCCAGCAGCGCTGCGGGACTAGCGGGAGTCGGGGAGCTGTTTTTT
.	.	TRBV15	TRBJ2-1	CATSLGGQLFNEQFF	TGTGCCACCAGCCTCGGGGGACAGCTCTTCAATGAGCAGTTCTTC
.	.	TRBV10-1	TRBJ2-1	CASSDQTEYNEQFF	TGCGCCAGCAGTGACCAGACAGAGTACAATGAGCAGTTCTTC
.	TRBD1	TRBV19	TRBJ2-1	CATTLQGALGGEQFF	TGTGCCACTACCCTACAGGGGGCCCTCGGAGGCGAGCAGTTCTTC
.	.	TRBV21-1	TRBJ2-3	CASSDPGLFTDTQYF	TGTGCCAGCAGTGATCCGGGACTATTCACAGATACGCAGTATTTT
.	TRBD1	TRBV5-1	TRBJ1-1	CASSLGGGVDAFF	TGCGCCAGCAGCTTGGGAGGGGGCGTCGATGCTTTCTTT
.	.	TRBV2	TRBJ1-2	CASLRGAGYTF	TGTGCCAGCCTACGGGGCGCTGGCTACACCTTC
.	TRBD1	TRBV5-6	TRBJ2-7	CASSLGQGVYEQYF	TGTGCCAGCAGCTTGGGGCAGGGGGTCTACGAGCAGTACTTC
.	.	TRBV19	TRBJ2-4	CASSIRSGDIQYF	TGTGCCAGTAGTATTAGGTCGGGGGACATTCAGTACTTC
.	.	TRBV6-5	TRBJ2-7	CASNQGDEQYF	TGTGCCAGCAATCAGGGCGACGAGCAGTACTTC
.	TRBD1	TRBV27	TRBJ1-1	CASSLTTGTNTEAFF	TGTGCCAGCAGTTTAACGACAGGGACGAACACTGAAGCTTTCTTT
once	TRBD2	TRBV4-2	TRBJ2-1	CASSQETSGSLLHEQFF	TGTGCCAGCAGCCAAGAAACTAGCGGGAGCCTCCTCCATGAGCAGTTCTTC
.	.	TRBV19	TRBJ2-1	CASSIGTARQAYNEQFF	TGTGCCAGTAGTATAGGGACAGCCCGCCAGGCCTACAATGAGCAGTTCTTC
.	TRBD1	TRBV2	TRBJ2-2	CASSEGQWNTGELFF	TGTGCCAGCAGTGAGGGACAGTGGAACACCGGGGAGCTGTTTTTT
.	TRBD2	TRBV28	TRBJ2-5	CASSFPGRSYLETQYF	TGTGCCAGCAGTTTCCCCGGGAGGTCCTACCTAGAGACCCAGTACTTC
.	.	TRBV2	TRBJ2-7	CASSVSGYEQYF	TGTGCCAGCAGTGTGTCAGGCTACGAGCAGTACTTC
few	.	TRBV7-9	TRBJ2-2	CASSLGLGSNTGELFF	TGTGCCAGCAGCTTAGGTCTAGGGAGTAACACCGGGGAGCTGTTTTTT
.	TRBD2	TRBV2	TRBJ2-1	CASRHAGVRYNEQFF	TGTGCCAGCAGGCACGCGGGAGTGAGGTACAATGAGCAGTTCTTC
.	.	TRBV30	TRBJ2-2	CAWSVWGRANTGELFF	TGTGCCTGGAGTGTATGGGGGCGGGCGAACACCGGGGAGCTGTTTTTT
.	.	TRBV7-6	TRBJ2-1	CASSPGRGFDEQFF	TGTGCCAGCAGCCCGGGAAGGGGGTTCGATGAGCAGTTCTTC
few	.	TRBV11-2	TRBJ2-7	CASSLGGTGNEQYF	TGTGCCAGCAGCTTAGGGGGAACAGGGAACGAGCAGTACTTC
.	.	TRBV5-6	TRBJ2-6	CASSLRFMGAAGANVLTF	TGTGCCAGCAGCTTACGTTTTATGGGGGCGGCTGGGGCCAACGTCCTGACTTTC
few	.	TRBV7-9	TRBJ1-5	CASSEEGRNQPQHF	TGTGCCAGCAGCGAAGAGGGCCGCAATCAGCCCCAGCATTTT
.	.	TRBV5-1	TRBJ2-1	CASSLAPGVGNEQFF	TGCGCCAGCAGCTTGGCCCCGGGCGTGGGGAATGAGCAGTTCTTC
.	TRBD1	TRBV5-4	TRBJ1-2	CASSFGTGDGYTF	TGTGCCAGCAGCTTCGGGACAGGGGATGGCTACACCTTC
.	.	TRBV5-6	TRBJ2-3	CASSLMGVWTDTQYF	TGTGCCAGCAGCTTGATGGGGGTTTGGACAGATACGCAGTATTTT
.	TRBD1	TRBV30	TRBJ1-2	CATGTGANSNYGYTF	TGTGCCACCGGGACAGGGGCCAACTCTAACTATGGCTACACCTTC
few	.	TRBV29-1	TRBJ1-1	CSVEGRMNTEAFF	TGCAGCGTTGAGGGCCGGATGAACACTGAAGCTTTCTTT
.	.	TRBV9	TRBJ2-6	CASSVGRHSASGANVLTF	TGTGCCAGCAGCGTAGGACGGCACTCTGCCTCTGGGGCCAACGTCCTGACTTTC
.	TRBD2	TRBV15	TRBJ2-4	CATSPRGGAKNIQYF	TGTGCCACCAGCCCACGGGGGGGGGCCAAAAACATTCAGTACTTC
.	.	TRBV10-1	TRBJ2-2	CASSYLLQTTGELFF	TGCGCCAGCAGTTATCTCCTGCAAACCACCGGGGAGCTGTTTTTT
once	.	TRBV28	TRBJ2-2	CASSPSGNTGELFF	TGTGCCAGCAGTCCCTCAGGGAACACCGGGGAGCTGTTTTTT